This TCR beta chain appears in the sequencing data of a study of blood T cell repertoires in COVID-19. Generated by immunoSEQ multiplex PCR, the TCRdb table keeps only in-frame clones and is missing some. In the table there are around 180,000 clones, around 86% of which are singletons. This CDR3 is built from 13 residues. The junction had 6 bases not matched to a gene; V was cut back by 8 bases and J by 7 bases. Germline V lookup: CDR1 MDHEN, CDR2 SYDVKM. The receptor's source is a young woman with active or convalescent COVID-19. The sample consisted of peripheral blood. The genes are TRBV28 and TRBJ1-1; TRBD1 matches at 11 bases. The CDR3 coding sequence is TGTGCCAGCGGCGGACAGGGGGCTATTGAAGCTTTCTTT. This translates into CASGGQGAIEAFF.